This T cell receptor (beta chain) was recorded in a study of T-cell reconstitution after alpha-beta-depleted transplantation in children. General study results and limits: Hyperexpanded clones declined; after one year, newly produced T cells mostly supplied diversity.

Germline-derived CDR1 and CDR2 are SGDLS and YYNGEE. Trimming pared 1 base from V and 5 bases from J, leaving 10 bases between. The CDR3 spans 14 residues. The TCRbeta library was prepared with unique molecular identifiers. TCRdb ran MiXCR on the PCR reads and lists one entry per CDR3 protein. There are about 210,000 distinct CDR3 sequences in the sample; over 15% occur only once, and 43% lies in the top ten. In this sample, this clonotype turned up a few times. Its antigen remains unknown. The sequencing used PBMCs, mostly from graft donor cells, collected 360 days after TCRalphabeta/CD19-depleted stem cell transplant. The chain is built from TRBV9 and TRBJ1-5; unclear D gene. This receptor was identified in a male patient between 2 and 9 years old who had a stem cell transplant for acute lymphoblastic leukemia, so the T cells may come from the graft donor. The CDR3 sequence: CASSVKGWDQPQHF. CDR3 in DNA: TGTGCCAGCAGCGTAAAGGGTTGGGATCAGCCCCAGCATTTT.